The following is a TCR beta chain sequence with its context. The sample belongs to a study of blood T cell repertoires in COVID-19. Clones were sequenced by immunoSEQ multiplex PCR, and TCRdb holds only the in-frame ones, with some missing. The sample has 350,000 or so clones, around nine tenths seen once; the top ten hold under 1.2%. Clinical histories supplied by participants themselves formed the basis of cohort assignment. The CDR3 spans 14 residues. Germline CDR1 is SNHLY and CDR2 is FYNNEI. V lost 2 bases to trimming and J lost 2 bases, with 7 bases between them. The gene calls are TRBV2 and TRBJ1-5; D gene ambiguous. Sequenced: PBMCs or T cells enriched from blood (not recorded which). This TCR was recovered from a woman younger than 45 who had been exposed to COVID-19. The CDR3 reads CASSEWRGNQPQHF. The CDR3 nucleotides read TGTGCCAGCAGTGAATGGCGGGGCAATCAGCCCCAGCATTTT.